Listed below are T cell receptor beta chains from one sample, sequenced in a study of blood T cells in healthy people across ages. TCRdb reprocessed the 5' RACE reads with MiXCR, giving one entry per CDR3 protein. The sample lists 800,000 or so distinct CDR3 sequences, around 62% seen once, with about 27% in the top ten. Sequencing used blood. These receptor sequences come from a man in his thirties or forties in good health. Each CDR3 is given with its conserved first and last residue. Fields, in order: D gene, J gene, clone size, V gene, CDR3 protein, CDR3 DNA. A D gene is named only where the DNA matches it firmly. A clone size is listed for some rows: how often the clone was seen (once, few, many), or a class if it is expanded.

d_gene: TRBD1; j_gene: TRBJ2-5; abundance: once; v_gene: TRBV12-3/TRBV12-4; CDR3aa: CASSLITGVETQYF; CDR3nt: TGTGCCAGCAGTTTGATCACAGGGGTTGAGACCCAGTACTTC
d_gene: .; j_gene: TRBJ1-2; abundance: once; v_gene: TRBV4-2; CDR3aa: CASSQVRGGELNYGYTF; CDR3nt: TGTGCCAGCAGCCAAGTCCGGGGGGGGGAACTGAACTATGGCTACACCTTC
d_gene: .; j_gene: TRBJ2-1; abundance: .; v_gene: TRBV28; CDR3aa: CASNPAGGPYNEQFF; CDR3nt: TGTGCCAGCAACCCGGCCGGGGGGCCTTACAATGAGCAGTTCTTC
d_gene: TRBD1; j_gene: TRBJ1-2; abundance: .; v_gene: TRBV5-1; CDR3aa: CASSEGPRTGAVGYTF; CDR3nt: TGCGCCAGCAGCGAGGGCCCCCGGACAGGGGCTGTCGGCTACACCTTC
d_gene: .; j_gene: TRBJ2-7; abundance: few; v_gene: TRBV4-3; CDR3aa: CASSHDHSSYEQYF; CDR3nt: TGCGCCAGCAGCCATGACCATAGCTCCTACGAGCAGTACTTC
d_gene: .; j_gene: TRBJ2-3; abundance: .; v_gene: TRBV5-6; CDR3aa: CASSSTDGTDTQYF; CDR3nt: TGTGCCAGCAGCTCCACCGACGGCACAGATACGCAGTATTTT
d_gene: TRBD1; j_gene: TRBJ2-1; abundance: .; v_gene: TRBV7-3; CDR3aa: CASSPHPGQGAGNEQFF; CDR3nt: TGTGCCAGCAGCCCCCACCCTGGACAGGGTGCGGGCAATGAGCAGTTCTTC
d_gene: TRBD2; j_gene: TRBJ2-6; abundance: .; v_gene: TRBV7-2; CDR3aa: CASSPHQRGGPGANVLTF; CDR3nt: TGTGCCAGCAGCCCACACCAGCGGGGGGGTCCTGGGGCCAACGTCCTGACTTTC
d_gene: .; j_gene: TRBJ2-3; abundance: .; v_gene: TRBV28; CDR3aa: CASSRGGVTDTQYF; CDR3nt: TGTGCCAGCAGTCGTGGAGGGGTCACAGATACGCAGTATTTT
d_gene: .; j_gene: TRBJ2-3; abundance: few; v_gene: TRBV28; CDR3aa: CASSPKRRADTQYF; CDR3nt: TGTGCCAGCAGCCCTAAACGTCGGGCAGATACGCAGTATTTT
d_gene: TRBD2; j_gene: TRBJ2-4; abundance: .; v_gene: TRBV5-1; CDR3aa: CASSARLAGEPIAKNIQYF; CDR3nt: TGCGCCAGCAGCGCTAGACTAGCGGGGGAGCCTATAGCCAAAAACATTCAGTACTTC
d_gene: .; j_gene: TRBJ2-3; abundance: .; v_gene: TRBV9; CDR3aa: CASSFRAETSTDTQYF; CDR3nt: TGTGCCAGCAGCTTCCGAGCGGAAACTAGCACAGATACGCAGTATTTT
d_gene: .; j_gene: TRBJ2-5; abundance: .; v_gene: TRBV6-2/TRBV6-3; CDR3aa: CASSYSIGDWSAGETQYF; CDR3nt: TGTGCCAGCAGTTACTCGATTGGGGATTGGTCGGCGGGGGAGACCCAGTACTTC
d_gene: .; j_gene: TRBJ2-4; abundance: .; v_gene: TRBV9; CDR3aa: CASTGTAGDIQYF; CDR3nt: TGTGCCAGCACCGGAACGGCTGGTGACATTCAGTACTTC
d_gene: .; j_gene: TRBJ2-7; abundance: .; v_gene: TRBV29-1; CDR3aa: CSVSLEGEQYF; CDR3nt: TGCAGCGTTTCCCTAGAAGGCGAGCAGTACTTC
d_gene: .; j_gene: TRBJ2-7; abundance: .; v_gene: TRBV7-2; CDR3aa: CASSVSREQYF; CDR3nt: TGTGCCAGCAGCGTTTCACGCGAGCAGTACTTC
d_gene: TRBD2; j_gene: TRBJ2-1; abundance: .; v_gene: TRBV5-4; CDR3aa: CASSRGAGASYNEQFF; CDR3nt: TGTGCCAGCAGCCGGGGAGCGGGGGCTTCTTACAATGAGCAGTTCTTC
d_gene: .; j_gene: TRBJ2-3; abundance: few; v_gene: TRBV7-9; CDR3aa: CASSRTGIDTQYF; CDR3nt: TGTGCCAGCAGTAGAACAGGGATAGATACGCAGTATTTT
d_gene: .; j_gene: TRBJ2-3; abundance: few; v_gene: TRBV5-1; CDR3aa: CASSLDRQAGTDTQYF; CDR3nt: TGCGCCAGCAGCTTGGACCGACAGGCAGGCACAGATACGCAGTATTTT
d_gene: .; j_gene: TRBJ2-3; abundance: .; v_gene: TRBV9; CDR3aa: CASTESGPSTDTQYF; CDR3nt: TGTGCCAGCACAGAGAGCGGTCCGAGCACAGATACGCAGTATTTT
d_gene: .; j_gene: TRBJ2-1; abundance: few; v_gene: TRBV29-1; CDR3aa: CSGTDSYNEQFF; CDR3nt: TGCAGCGGGACAGACTCCTACAATGAGCAGTTCTTC
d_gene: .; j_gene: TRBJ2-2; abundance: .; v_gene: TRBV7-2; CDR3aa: CTSSLAGQAGELFF; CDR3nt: TGTACCAGCAGCTTAGCAGGACAAGCCGGGGAGCTGTTTTTT
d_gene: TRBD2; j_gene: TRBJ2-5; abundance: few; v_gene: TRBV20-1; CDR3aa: CSARMGLKETQYF; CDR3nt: TGCAGTGCTAGAATGGGACTAAAGGAGACCCAGTACTTC
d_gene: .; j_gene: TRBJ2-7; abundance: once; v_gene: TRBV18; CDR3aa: CASSPQVDSSYEQYF; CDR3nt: TGTGCCAGCTCACCACAGGTAGACAGCTCCTACGAGCAGTACTTC
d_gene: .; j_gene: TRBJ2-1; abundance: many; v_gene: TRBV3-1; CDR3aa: CASSPQGRGSYNEQFF; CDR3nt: TGTGCCAGCAGCCCCCAGGGCAGAGGCTCCTACAATGAGCAGTTCTTC
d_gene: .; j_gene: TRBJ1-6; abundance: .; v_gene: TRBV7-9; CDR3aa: CASSLDVQGIIRPLHF; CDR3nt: TGTGCCAGCAGCTTAGATGTACAGGGTATAATTCGGCCCCTCCACTTT
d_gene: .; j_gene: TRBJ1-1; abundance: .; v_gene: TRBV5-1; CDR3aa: CASSLARVNTEAFF; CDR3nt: TGCGCCAGCAGCTTGGCCAGAGTGAACACTGAAGCTTTCTTT
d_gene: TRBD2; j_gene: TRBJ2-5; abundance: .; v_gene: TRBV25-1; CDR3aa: CASAGLAEPQETQYF; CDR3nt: TGTGCCAGCGCCGGACTAGCGGAACCGCAAGAGACCCAGTACTTC
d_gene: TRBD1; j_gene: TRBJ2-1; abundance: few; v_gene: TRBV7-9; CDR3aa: CASGTGANEQFF; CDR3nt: TGTGCCAGTGGGACAGGGGCCAATGAGCAGTTCTTC
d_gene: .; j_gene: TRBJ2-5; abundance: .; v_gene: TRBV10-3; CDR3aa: CAIGQGPQETQYF; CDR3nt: TGTGCCATTGGGCAGGGACCTCAAGAGACCCAGTACTTC
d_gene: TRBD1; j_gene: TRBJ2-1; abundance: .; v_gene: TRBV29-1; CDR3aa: CSVEVPGQGVYNEQFF; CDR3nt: TGCAGCGTTGAAGTCCCCGGACAGGGGGTATACAATGAGCAGTTCTTC
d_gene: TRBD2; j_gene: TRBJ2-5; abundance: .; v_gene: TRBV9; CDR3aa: CASSSTPSGGAKTQYF; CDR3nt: TGTGCCAGCAGCTCCACCCCCAGCGGGGGGGCAAAGACCCAGTACTTC
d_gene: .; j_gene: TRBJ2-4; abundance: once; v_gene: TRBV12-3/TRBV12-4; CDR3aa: CASSLDLGNKNIQYF; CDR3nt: TGTGCCAGCAGTTTAGATCTGGGGAACAAAAACATTCAGTACTTC
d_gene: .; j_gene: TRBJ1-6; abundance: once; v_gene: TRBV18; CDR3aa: CASSPSRDSPLHF; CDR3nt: TGTGCCAGCTCACCATCAAGGGATTCACCCCTCCACTTT
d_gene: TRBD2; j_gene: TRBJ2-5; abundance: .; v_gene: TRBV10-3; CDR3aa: CATKGTSGVPETQYF; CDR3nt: TGTGCCACCAAAGGAACTAGCGGGGTGCCAGAGACCCAGTACTTC
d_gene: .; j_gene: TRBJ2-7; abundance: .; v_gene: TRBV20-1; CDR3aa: CSARDVTSSYEQYF; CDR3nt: TGCAGTGCTAGAGATGTGACTAGCTCCTACGAGCAGTACTTC
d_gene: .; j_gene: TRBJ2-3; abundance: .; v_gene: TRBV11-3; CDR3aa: CASSFGPLRTQYF; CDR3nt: TGTGCCAGCAGCTTCGGGCCCCTGCGTACGCAGTATTTT
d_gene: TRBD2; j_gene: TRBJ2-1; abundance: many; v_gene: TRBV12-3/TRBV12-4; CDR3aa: CASSFGTTSGGRWDEQFF; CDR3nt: TGTGCCAGCAGTTTTGGGACGACTAGCGGGGGCCGCTGGGATGAGCAGTTCTTC
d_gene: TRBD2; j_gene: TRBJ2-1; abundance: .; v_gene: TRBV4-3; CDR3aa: CASSQPPRGGIHNEQFF; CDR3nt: TGCGCCAGCAGCCAACCTCCGCGGGGGGGGATCCACAATGAGCAGTTCTTC
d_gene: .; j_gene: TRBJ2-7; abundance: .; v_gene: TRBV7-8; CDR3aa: CASSLGSRVLHEQYF; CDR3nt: TGTGCCAGCAGCTTAGGGTCCAGGGTTTTGCACGAGCAGTACTTC
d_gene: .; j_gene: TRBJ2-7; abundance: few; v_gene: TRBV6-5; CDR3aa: CASSYHGDQYF; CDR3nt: TGTGCCAGCAGTTACCACGGGGATCAGTACTTC
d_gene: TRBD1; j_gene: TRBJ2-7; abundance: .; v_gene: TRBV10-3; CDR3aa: CAISERGQGYEQYF; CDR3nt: TGTGCCATCAGTGAGAGGGGACAGGGCTACGAGCAGTACTTC
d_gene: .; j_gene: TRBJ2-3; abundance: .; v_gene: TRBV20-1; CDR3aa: CSAGTSTDTQYF; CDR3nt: TGCAGTGCTGGGACTAGCACAGATACGCAGTATTTT
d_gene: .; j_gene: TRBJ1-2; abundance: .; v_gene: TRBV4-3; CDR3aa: CASSQRAGSQDYGYTF; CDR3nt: TGCGCCAGCAGCCAAAGGGCAGGGAGCCAGGACTATGGCTACACCTTC
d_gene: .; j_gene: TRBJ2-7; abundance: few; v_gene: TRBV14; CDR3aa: CASSQDWGLLGPYEQYF; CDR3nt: TGTGCCAGCAGCCAAGACTGGGGTCTTCTGGGACCCTACGAGCAGTACTTC
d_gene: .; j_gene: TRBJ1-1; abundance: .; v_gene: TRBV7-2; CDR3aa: CASSPTGRRSSGAEAFF; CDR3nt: TGTGCCAGCAGTCCTACAGGGCGAAGGTCGAGCGGCGCTGAAGCTTTCTTT
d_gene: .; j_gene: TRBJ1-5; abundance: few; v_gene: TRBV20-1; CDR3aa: CSATGGSNQPQHF; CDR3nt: TGCAGTGCTACCGGGGGGAGCAATCAGCCCCAGCATTTT
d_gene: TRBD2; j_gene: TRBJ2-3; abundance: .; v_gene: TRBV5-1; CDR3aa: CASSIGLAASTDTQYF; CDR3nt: TGCGCCAGCAGCATCGGACTAGCGGCTAGCACAGATACGCAGTATTTT
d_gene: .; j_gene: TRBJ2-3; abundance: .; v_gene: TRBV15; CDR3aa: CATSREGAPTDTQYF; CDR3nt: TGTGCCACCAGCAGAGAGGGCGCTCCCACAGATACGCAGTATTTT
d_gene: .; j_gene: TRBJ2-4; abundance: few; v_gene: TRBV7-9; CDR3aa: CASSRYGEQYF; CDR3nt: TGTGCCAGCAGCCGCTATGGAGAGCAGTACTTC
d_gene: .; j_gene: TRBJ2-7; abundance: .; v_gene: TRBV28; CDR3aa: CASITTRGWDEQYF; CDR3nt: TGTGCCAGCATCACAACCCGGGGTTGGGACGAGCAGTACTTC
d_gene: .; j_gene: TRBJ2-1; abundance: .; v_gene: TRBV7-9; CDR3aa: CAIPLGNNNEQFF; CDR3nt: TGTGCTATCCCCCTAGGGAATAACAATGAGCAGTTCTTC